These 21 T cell receptor beta chains came from one sample sequenced in a study of cytomegalovirus exposure and HLA in healthy donors. Sequenced by immunoSEQ multiplex PCR; TCRdb stores in-frame clones only, minus some. The table shows some 170,000 clones, with over 80% occurring only once. The material sequenced was PBMCs. These receptors were obtained from a man under 40 in good health and CMV-seropositive.

CDR3 in amino acids: CASSLPQGGYEQYF. The CDR3 DNA reads TGTGCCAGCAGCTTGCCACAGGGGGGGTACGAGCAGTACTTC. The chain joins TRBV5-6 to TRBJ2-5; the D gene is possibly TRBD1 (8 bases). The DNA end favors TRBJ2-7, so the J call may be wrong. Per germline, CDR1 SGHDT and CDR2 YYEEEE. CDR3 length: 14 amino acids.

The gene calls are TRBV5-5 and TRBJ1-2; 9 bases match TRBD1. Germline values: CDR1 SGHKS, CDR2 YYEKEE (reference sequence). With V trimmed by 7 bases and J by 8 bases, 18 bases remained unmatched. The CDR3 totals 16 residues. CDR3 sequence (DNA): TGTGCCAGCCACCCATTGGGGGACAGGGCCCTAGGGGGCTACACCTTC. It encodes CASHPLGDRALGGYTF. Using reference TRBV5-5 and TRBJ1-2 for the parts outside the CDR3, the full variable domain is DAGVTQSPTHLIKTRGQQVTLRCSPISGHKSVSWYQQVLGQGPQFIFQYYEKEERGRGNFPDRFSARQFPNYSSELNVNALLLGDSALYLCASHPLGDRALGGYTFGSGTRLTVV.

The chain recombines TRBV2 with TRBJ2-3, with unresolved D. Germline V gene data show CDR1 as SNHLY and CDR2 as FYNNEI. The CDR3 runs to 13 residues. Between the trimmed V and J ends, which lost 3 bases and 1 base, there was a span of 5 bases. The CDR3 coding sequence is TGTGCCAGCAGTGACAGCGGCACAGATACGCAGTATTTT. Protein product: CASSDSGTDTQYF.

V is TRBV9 and J is TRBJ2-1; a weak D match, TRBD2 (6 bases). The CDR3 length is 13 residues. V lost 4 bases and J lost 7, with 12 bases in between. Germline loops: CDR1 SGDLS, CDR2 YYNGEE. This chain's CDR3 is CASSPRLGNEQFF. The CDR3 bases are TGTGCCAGCAGCCCCCGACTAGGGAATGAGCAGTTCTTC.

The chain employs TRBV7-2 and TRBJ2-3; TRBD2 aligns across 11 bases. CDR1 is SGHTA and CDR2 is FQGNSA in the germline V gene. The junction had 9 bases not matched to a gene; V was cut back by 4 bases and J by 0 bases. This CDR3 has 18 amino acids. CDR3 DNA: TGTGCCAGCAGCTCGTTATTAGCGGGGGGGCCGAGCACAGATACGCAGTATTTT. It translates to CASSSLLAGGPSTDTQYF.

The chain carries TRBV12-2 and TRBJ2-2; no check of the table's D call, TRBD2, against the DNA was made. TRBV12-2 is listed as a pseudogene. The CDR3 length is 15 residues. CDR3 in DNA: TGTGCAAGTCGCTTAGCGACGACTAGTGCCGGGGAGCTGTTTTTT. Residues: CASRLATTSAGELFF.

This clone appeared a single time. V and J are TRBV5-1 and TRBJ2-7; TRBD2 is a possible D gene (5 bases). With 0 bases removed from V and 5 bases from J, the gap between germline ends came to 6 bases. The CDR3 contains 12 residues. The germline V gene has CDR1 SGHRS and CDR2 YFSETQ. The DNA for the CDR3 is TGCGCCAGCAGCTTGGGGGAGAACGAGCAGTACTTC. Translated, it gives CASSLGENEQYF.

This clone was recorded only once. The chain carries TRBV5-1 and TRBJ1-4; possibly TRBD1 for D (5 bases). Trimming cost V 5 bases and J 4 bases, with 18 bases left between them. The CDR3 contains 16 residues. In germline, CDR1 is SGHRS, CDR2 YFSETQ. The CDR3 is CASRYRSQFINEKLFF. DNA of the CDR3: TGCGCCAGCAGGTACAGGTCCCAGTTTATTAATGAAAAACTGTTTTTT.

V gene TRBV6-5 combines with J gene TRBJ2-1; D is possibly TRBD2 (5 bases). Germline V gene sequence: CDR1 MNHEY, CDR2 SVGAGI. Trimming removed 5 bases from V and 9 bases from J, with 14 bases in between. The CDR3 runs 13 residues. Here the CDR3 reads CASSDYPVAEQFF. The DNA of the CDR3 is TGTGCCAGCAGTGACTACCCCGTGGCTGAGCAGTTCTTC.

The chain is built from TRBV7-6 and TRBJ1-6; D might be TRBD1 (5 bases). Germline CDR1 and CDR2: SGHVS and FNYEAQ. V lost 8 bases and J 0 bases, leaving 8 bases between the germline ends. The CDR3 contains 14 residues. In DNA form, the CDR3 reads TGTGCCAGCGGGGGAGGCTCCTATAATTCACCCCTCCACTTT. Translation gives CASGGGSYNSPLHF.

The J gene is TRBJ2-2, the V gene TRBV4-1, with 9 bases matching TRBD1. Trimming removed 1 base from V and 7 bases from J; junction bases left unmatched: 7. The CDR3 is made up of 16 amino acids. The germline V gene has CDR1 MGHRA and CDR2 YSYEKL. CDR3 amino acids: CASSQAGTGLGGELFF. The CDR3 DNA is TGCGCCAGCAGCCAAGCCGGGACAGGGTTGGGCGGGGAGCTGTTTTTT.

This chain joins TRBV9 and TRBJ1-2; D might be TRBD1 (6 bases). This CDR3 is 15 amino acids long. Germline V gene data show CDR1 as SGDLS and CDR2 as YYNGEE. V gave up 3 bases and J gave up 6 bases, with 18 bases separating them. The DNA for the CDR3 is TGTGCCAGCAGCGCGGGGCCTGGGACACCTAATGGCTACACCTTC. Its translation: CASSAGPGTPNGYTF. Full variable domain (missing parts from reference TRBV9 and TRBJ1-2): DSGVTQTPKHLITATGQRVTLRCSPRSGDLSVYWYQQSLDQGLQFLIQYYNGEERAKGNILERFSAQQFPDLHSELNLSSLELGDSALYFCASSAGPGTPNGYTFGSGTRLTVV.

This chain connects TRBV4-2 to TRBJ2-7, with TRBD2 matching 11 bases. The germline V gene encodes CDR1 LGHNA and CDR2 YNFKEQ. The V segment lost 4 bases and the J segment 2 bases; nucleotides outside the gene matches: 13. CDR3 length equals 18 residues. The DNA of the CDR3 is TGTGCCAGCAGCCTCCAACGATCTAGCGGGGGGACTACCTACGAGCAGTACTTC. Its translation: CASSLQRSSGGTTYEQYF.

The chain uses TRBV11-3 and TRBJ2-1; 7 bases match TRBD1. CDR1 is SGHNT and CDR2 is YENEEA in the germline V gene. This CDR3 has 15 residues. V was clipped by 0 bases and J by 10 bases; unmatched bases: 9. CDR3 sequence: CASSLDQGPTGEQFF. The DNA of the CDR3 is TGTGCCAGCAGCTTAGATCAGGGCCCGACAGGGGAGCAGTTCTTC.

This sequence joins TRBV6-6 and TRBJ1-2, with D possibly TRBD1 on 5 matching bases. V dropped 2 bases and J dropped 6 bases, with 7 bases sitting between them. The V gene's germline CDR1 is MNHNY and CDR2 SVGAGI (reference sequence). This CDR3 contains 12 residues. This CDR3 reads CASSYAQDGYTF. The CDR3, as DNA: TGTGCCAGCAGTTACGCACAGGATGGCTACACCTTC.

The chain combines TRBV2 with TRBJ2-2; no firm D call. This CDR3 has 15 residues. Trimming cost V 6 bases and J 0 bases, with 11 bases left between them. Germline V gene sequence: CDR1 SNHLY, CDR2 FYNNEI. The CDR3 coding sequence is TGTGCCAGCAGCGTGACACACGCGAACACCGGGGAGCTGTTTTTT. It translates to CASSVTHANTGELFF.

This clone appeared a single time. The V call is TRBV7-2, the J call TRBJ1-2; the match to TRBD1 covers 9 bases. Germline assignment: CDR1 SGHTA and CDR2 FQGNSA. The CDR3 is 17 residues long. J was trimmed by 1 base and V by 1 base; bases with no gene match: 7. DNA of the CDR3: TGTGCCAGCAGCTTAGTGGGTACAGGGGGCTTTAACTATGGCTACACCTTC. This sequence encodes CASSLVGTGGFNYGYTF.

Concerning this clone: At the DNA level, this CDR3 is encoded by other sequences in the same sample as well. This rearrangement joins TRBV5-1 to TRBJ1-2, with D hard to call. Trimming pared 0 bases from V and 4 bases from J, leaving 10 bases between. The germline gives CDR1 SGHRS, CDR2 YFSETQ. This CDR3 region has 14 residues. The CDR3 DNA is TGCGCCAGCAGCTTGGGAGGAGGGTCCTATGGCTACACCTTC. As protein: CASSLGGGSYGYTF. The variable domain in full, completed from reference TRBV5-1 and TRBJ1-2, reads KAGVTQTPRYLIKTRGQQVTLSCSPISGHRSVSWYQQTPGQGLQFLFEYFSETQRNKGNFPGRFSGRQFSNSRSEMNVSTLELGDSALYLCASSLGGGSYGYTFGSGTRLTVV.

The chain combines TRBV19 with TRBJ2-5; D remains unclear. Trimming removed 4 bases at V and 0 bases at J, with 24 bases between. Per germline, CDR1 LNHDA and CDR2 SQIVND (reference sequence). The CDR3 runs to 19 residues. CDR3 residues: CASSTPGFLRGLYQETQYF. CDR3 nucleotide sequence: TGTGCCAGTAGTACCCCCGGGTTTCTCAGAGGCCTGTACCAAGAGACCCAGTACTTC.

This clone was recorded only once. This sequence joins TRBV5-4 and TRBJ2-1; weak D call: TRBD2 (7 bases). CDR1 and CDR2 (germline): SGHNT, YYREEE (reference sequence). This CDR3 region has 13 residues. The V and J ends lost 4 bases and 14 bases respectively, with 19 bases between them. The CDR3, as DNA: TGTGCCAGCAGCGGGGGAGGGGGGGGCTCGGAGTTCTTC. It specifies CASSGGGGGSEFF.

J is TRBJ2-3 and V is TRBV18; tentatively, D is TRBD1 (6 bases). CDR1 and CDR2 (germline): KGHSH, LQKENI. Between the trimmed V and J ends, which lost 6 bases and 0 bases, there was a span of 13 bases. The CDR3 length is 15 residues. The CDR3 DNA reads as TGTGCCAGCTCCTCTTGGACAGTTAGCACAGATACGCAGTATTTT. The encoded protein is CASSSWTVSTDTQYF.